This TCR beta chain was recorded in a study of T cell repertoires in aging, cancer and after chemotherapy. For the study at large: Pre- and post-chemotherapy samples were paired from glioblastoma patients treated with temozolomide-based therapy. About 8.1 million TCR reads made up the full dataset.

Multiplex touch-down PCR with TRB-A/B primers amplified rearranged V-D-J TRB sequences. Via MiXCR, TCRdb re-called the multiplex PCR reads, giving one row per CDR3 protein. The sample lists fewer than 3,000 distinct CDR3 sequences; less than 50% were seen once. The template was genomic DNA from peripheral blood, not RNA. Germline CDR1 SGHVS, CDR2 FNYEAQ. The V and J ends lost 2 bases and 2 bases respectively, with 6 bases between them. This CDR3 has 14 amino acids. The receptor comes from a human donor with a solid tumor. Sample: blood. The V gene is TRBV7-6, the J gene TRBJ2-2; no clear D gene. The DNA of the CDR3 is TGTGCCAGCAGCTTACAACCAAACACCGGGGAGCTGTTTTTT. This sequence encodes CASSLQPNTGELFF. Together with reference TRBV7-6 and TRBJ2-2, the CDR3 gives the full variable domain: GAGVSQSPRYKVTKRGQDVALRCDPISGHVSLYWYRQALGQGPEFLTYFNYEAQQDKSGLPNDRFSAERPEGSISTLTIQRTEQRDSAMYRCASSLQPNTGELFFGEGSRLTVL.